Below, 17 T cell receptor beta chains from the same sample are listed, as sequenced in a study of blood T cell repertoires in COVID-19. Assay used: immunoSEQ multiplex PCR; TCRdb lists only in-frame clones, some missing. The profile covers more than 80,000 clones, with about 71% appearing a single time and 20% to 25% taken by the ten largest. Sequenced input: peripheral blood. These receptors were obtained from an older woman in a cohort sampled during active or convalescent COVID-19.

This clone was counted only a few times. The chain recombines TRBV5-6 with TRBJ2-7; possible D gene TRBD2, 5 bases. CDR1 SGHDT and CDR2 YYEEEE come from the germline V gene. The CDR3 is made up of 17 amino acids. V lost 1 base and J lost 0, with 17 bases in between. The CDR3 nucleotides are TGTGCCAGCAGCTTGCGTATAACGGGGTCTTCCTCCTACGAGCAGTACTTC. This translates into CASSLRITGSSSYEQYF.

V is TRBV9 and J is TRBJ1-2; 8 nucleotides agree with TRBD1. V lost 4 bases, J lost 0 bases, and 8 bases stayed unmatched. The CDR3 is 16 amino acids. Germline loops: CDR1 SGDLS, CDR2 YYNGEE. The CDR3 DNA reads TGTGCCAGCAGCCCCAGGGGGCGAATAGCTAACTATGGCTACACCTTC. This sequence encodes CASSPRGRIANYGYTF.

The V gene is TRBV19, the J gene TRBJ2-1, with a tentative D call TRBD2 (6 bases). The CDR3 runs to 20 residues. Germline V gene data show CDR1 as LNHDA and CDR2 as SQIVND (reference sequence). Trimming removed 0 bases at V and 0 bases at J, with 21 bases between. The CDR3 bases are TGTGCCAGTAGTATAGACCGACTAGTAGGCCGAGGGAGCTCCTACAATGAGCAGTTCTTC. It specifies CASSIDRLVGRGSSYNEQFF.

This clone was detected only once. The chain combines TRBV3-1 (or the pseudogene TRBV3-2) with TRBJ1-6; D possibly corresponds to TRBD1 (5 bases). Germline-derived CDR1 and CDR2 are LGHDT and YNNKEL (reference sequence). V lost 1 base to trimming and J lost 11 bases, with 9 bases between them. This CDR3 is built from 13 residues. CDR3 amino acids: CASSQGQGTPLHF. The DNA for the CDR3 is TGTGCCAGCAGCCAAGGGCAGGGAACACCCCTCCACTTT.

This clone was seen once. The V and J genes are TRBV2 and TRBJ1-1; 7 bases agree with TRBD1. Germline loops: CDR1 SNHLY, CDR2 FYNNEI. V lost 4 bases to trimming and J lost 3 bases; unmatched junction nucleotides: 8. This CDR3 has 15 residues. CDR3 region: CASSGPGQRHTEAFF. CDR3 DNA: TGTGCCAGCAGTGGGCCGGGACAGCGCCACACTGAAGCTTTCTTT.

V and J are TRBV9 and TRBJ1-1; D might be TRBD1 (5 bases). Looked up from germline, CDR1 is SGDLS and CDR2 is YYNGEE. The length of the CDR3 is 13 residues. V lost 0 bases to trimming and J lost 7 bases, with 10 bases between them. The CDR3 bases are TGTGCCAGCAGCGTAGCCCTAGACAGTGAAGCTTTCTTT. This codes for CASSVALDSEAFF.

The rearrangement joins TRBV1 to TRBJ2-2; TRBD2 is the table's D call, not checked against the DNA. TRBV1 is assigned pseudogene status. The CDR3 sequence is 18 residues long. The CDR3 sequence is CTSSQDPKIRPGARELFF. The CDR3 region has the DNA TGCACCAGCAGCCAAGATCCGAAGATCAGACCGGGTGCGAGGGAGCTGTTTTTT.

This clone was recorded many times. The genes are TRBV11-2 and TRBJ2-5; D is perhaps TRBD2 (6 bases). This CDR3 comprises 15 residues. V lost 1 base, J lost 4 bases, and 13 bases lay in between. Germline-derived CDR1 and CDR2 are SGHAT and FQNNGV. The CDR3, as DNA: TGTGCCAGCAGCTTAGCGGGTAGGGAGGCAGAGACCCAGTACTTC. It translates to CASSLAGREAETQYF.

CDR3 loop: CASSQVQTRNEKLFF. CDR3 bases: TGTGCCAGCAGCCAAGTTCAGACGAGGAATGAAAAACTGTTTTTT. V gene TRBV3-1 (or the pseudogene TRBV3-2) combines with J gene TRBJ1-4; D uncertain. Germline CDR1 and CDR2: LGHDT and YNNKEL (reference sequence). This CDR3 region has 15 residues. Trimming took off 1 base at V and 5 bases at J, with 11 bases between the two ends.

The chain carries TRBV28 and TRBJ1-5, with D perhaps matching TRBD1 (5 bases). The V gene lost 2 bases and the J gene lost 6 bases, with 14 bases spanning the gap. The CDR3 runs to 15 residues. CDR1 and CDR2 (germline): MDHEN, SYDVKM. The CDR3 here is CASSLQGGSVQPQHF. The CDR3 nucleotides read TGTGCCAGCAGTTTACAGGGAGGTTCGGTTCAGCCCCAGCATTTT.

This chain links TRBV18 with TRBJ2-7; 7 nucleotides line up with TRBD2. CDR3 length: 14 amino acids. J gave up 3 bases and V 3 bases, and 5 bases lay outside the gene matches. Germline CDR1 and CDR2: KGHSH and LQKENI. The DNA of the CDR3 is TGTGCCAGCTCACCCGGGGGGACCGTCTACGAGCAGTACTTC. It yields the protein CASSPGGTVYEQYF.

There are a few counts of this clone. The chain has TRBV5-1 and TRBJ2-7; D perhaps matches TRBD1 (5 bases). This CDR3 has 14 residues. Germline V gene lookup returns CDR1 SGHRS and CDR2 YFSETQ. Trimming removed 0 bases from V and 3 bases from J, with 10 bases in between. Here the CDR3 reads CASSLEQGFYEQYF. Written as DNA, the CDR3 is TGCGCCAGCAGCTTGGAGCAGGGTTTCTACGAGCAGTACTTC.

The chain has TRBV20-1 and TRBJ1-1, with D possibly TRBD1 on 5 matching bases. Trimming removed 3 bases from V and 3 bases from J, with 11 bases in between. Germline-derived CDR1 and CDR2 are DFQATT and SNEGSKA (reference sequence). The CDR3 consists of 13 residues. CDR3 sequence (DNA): TGCAGTGCTAGTCCGGGAGGGGACACTGAAGCTTTCTTT. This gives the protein CSASPGGDTEAFF.

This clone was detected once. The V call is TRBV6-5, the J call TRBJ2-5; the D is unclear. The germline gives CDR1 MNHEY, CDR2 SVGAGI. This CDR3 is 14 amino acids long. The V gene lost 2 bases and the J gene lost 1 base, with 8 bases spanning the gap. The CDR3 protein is CASSYGGTQETQYF. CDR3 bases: TGTGCCAGCAGTTACGGCGGAACCCAAGAGACCCAGTACTTC.

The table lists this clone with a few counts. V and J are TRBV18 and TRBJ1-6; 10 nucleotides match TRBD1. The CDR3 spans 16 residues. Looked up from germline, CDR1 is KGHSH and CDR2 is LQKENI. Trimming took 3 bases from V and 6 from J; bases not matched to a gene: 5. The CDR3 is CASSPGTGASNSPLHF. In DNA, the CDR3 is TGTGCCAGCTCACCTGGGACAGGGGCCTCTAATTCACCCCTCCACTTT.

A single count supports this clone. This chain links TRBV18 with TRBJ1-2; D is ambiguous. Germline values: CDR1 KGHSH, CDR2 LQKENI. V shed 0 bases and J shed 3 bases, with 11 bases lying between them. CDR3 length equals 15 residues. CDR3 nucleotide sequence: TGTGCCAGCTCACCACCTTCGGTGTTTGACTATGGCTACACCTTC. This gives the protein CASSPPSVFDYGYTF.

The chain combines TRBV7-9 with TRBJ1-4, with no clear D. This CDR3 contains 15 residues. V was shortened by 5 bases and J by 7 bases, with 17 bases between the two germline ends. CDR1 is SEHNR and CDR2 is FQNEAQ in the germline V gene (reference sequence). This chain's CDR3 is CASSAISGHVEKLFF. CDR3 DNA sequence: TGTGCCAGCAGCGCGATTAGTGGTCATGTTGAAAAACTGTTTTTT.